This T cell receptor beta chain emerged from a study of blood T cell repertoires in COVID-19. On the study more broadly: T cells, B-cell-depleted T cells, or PBMCs provided the cDNA or gDNA that served as material.

As handled by the study authors: Amplification of reference gene primers provided the estimated nucleated cell counts. Profiling relied on immunoSEQ multiplex PCR, and the TCRdb table lists in-frame clones only, not all of them. D and trimming were read from the DNA, whereas the V and J calls and clone size are those reported in that table. The profile shows some 150,000 clones, 70% to 90% of them singletons. Sequenced material: peripheral blood. The TCR originated in a man in his 70s with acute or convalescent COVID-19.

In DNA, the CDR3 is TGTGCCAGTAGTACGGGACAGGACAACAATCAGCCCCAGCATTTT. Translation gives CASSTGQDNNQPQHF. This rearrangement joins TRBV19 to TRBJ1-5, with TRBD1 identical over 8 bases. This CDR3 is built from 15 residues. Germline V lookup: CDR1 LNHDA, CDR2 SQIVND (reference sequence). V trimming: 4 bases; J trimming: 3 bases; junction bases outside the gene matches: 5.